This paragraph covers one T cell receptor (beta chain) sequence. The target antigen is unknown. This sample was taken from a study of multiple sclerosis patients with progressive multifocal leukoencephalopathy. Findings and caveats of the study: In most PML patients, TRB repertoires appeared less diverse by entropy. No common TRBV or TRBJ usage or pairing appeared at PML.

The method was immunoSEQ multiplex PCR; TCRdb's version includes in-frame clones alone and lacks a portion of them. The sample lists around 30,000 clones; around 87% were seen once. The time point here: around eleven months of natalizumab therapy. Controls were natalizumab-treated multiple sclerosis patients who did not develop PML, sampled longitudinally. At 6 months of natalizumab came T1, and at 12 months came T2. Germline V gene lookup returns CDR1 PRHDT and CDR2 FYEKMQ (reference sequence). The CDR3 loop spans 20 amino acids. Trimming cost V 3 bases and J 0 bases, with 27 bases left between them.

The genes are TRBV13 and TRBJ2-7; TRBD1 is a possible D gene (6 bases). This clonotype was sampled from a human donor with multiple sclerosis. The specimen comprised PBMCs, sampled from a patient treated with natalizumab. Here the CDR3 reads CASSFGKGTQRPRVSYEQYF. The CDR3 bases are TGTGCCAGCAGCTTCGGGAAGGGGACACAACGCCCCAGGGTCTCCTACGAGCAGTACTTC. Full variable domain (remainder filled in from reference TRBV13 and TRBJ2-7): AAGVIQSPRHLIKEKRETATLKCYPIPRHDTVYWYQQGPGQDPQFLISFYEKMQSDKGSIPDRFSAQQFSDYHSELNMSSLELGDSALYFCASSFGKGTQRPRVSYEQYFGPGTRLTVT.